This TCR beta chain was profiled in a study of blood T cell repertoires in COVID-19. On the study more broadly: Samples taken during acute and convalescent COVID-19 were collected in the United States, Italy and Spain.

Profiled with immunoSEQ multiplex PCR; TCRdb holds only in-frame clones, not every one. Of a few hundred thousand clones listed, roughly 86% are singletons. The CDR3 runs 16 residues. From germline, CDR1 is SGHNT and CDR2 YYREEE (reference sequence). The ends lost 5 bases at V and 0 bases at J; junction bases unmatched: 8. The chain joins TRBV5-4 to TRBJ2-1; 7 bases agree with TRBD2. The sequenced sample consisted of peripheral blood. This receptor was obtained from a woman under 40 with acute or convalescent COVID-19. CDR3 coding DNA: TGTGCCAGCAGTGGGGGGGGGACCTTCTCCTACAATGAGCAGTTCTTC. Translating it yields CASSGGGTFSYNEQFF. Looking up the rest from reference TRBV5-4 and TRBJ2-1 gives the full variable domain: ETGVTQSPTHLIKTRGQQVTLRCSSQSGHNTVSWYQQALGQGPQFIFQYYREEENGRGNFPPRFSGLQFPNYSSELNVNALELDDSALYLCASSGGGTFSYNEQFFGPGTRLTVL.